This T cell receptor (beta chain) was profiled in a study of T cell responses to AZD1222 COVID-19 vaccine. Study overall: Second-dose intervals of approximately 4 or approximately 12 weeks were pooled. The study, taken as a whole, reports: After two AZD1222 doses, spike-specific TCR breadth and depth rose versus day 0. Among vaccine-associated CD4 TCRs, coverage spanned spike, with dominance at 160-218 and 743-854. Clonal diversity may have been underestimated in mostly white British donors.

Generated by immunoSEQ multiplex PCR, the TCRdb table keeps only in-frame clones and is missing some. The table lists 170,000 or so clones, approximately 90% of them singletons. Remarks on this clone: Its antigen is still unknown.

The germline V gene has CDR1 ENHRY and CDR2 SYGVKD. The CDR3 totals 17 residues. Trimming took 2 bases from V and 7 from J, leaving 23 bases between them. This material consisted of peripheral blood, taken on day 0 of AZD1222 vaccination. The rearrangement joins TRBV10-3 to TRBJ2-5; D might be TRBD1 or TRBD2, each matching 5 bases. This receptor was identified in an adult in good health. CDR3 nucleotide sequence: TGTGCCATCAGTGAGGTGGGATTAGCGCCTCTTGGGGGGACCCAGTACTTC. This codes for CAISEVGLAPLGGTQYF.